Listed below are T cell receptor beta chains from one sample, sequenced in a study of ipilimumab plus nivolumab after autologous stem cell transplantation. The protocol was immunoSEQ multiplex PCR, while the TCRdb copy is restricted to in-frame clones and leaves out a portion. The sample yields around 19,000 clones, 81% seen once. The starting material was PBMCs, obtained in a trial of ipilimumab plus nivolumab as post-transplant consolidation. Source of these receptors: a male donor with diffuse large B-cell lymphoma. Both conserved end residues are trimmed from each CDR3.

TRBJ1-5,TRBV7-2,ASSLGAGGFGNQPQH
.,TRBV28,ASSLYEQY
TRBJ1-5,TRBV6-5,ASSYTGQPQH
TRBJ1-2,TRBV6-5,ASSLRGPGGYT
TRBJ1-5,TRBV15,ATSRELQGNQPQH
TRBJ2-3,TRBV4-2,ASSQDRETRSQY
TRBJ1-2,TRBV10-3,AISGGDYGYT
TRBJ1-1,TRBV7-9,ASVRSNTEAF
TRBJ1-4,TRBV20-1,SAREAEKLF
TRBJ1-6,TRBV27,ASRGQGGRSPLH
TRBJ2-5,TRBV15,ATSRAATGGETQY
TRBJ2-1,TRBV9,ASSPTLGTGYYNEQF
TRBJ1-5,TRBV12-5,ASGFGYANQPQH
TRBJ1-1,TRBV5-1,ASGQGGQTMNTEAF
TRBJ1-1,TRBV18,ASSSRGGTEAF
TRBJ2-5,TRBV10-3,ATEPGQGNEETQY
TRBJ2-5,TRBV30,AWDRGRLETQY
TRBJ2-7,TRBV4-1,ASSQEPGGSYEQY
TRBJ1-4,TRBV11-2,ASSFTGGATNEKLF
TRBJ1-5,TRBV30,AWSVGADQPQH
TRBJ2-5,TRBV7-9,ASSDTGSGETQY
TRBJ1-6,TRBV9,ASSVTGLNSPLH
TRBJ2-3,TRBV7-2,ASSLARGRDTQY
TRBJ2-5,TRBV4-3,ASSQETFGTAQETQY
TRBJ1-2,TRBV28,ASRTPIGTNYGYT
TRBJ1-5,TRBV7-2,ASSPQGGAPHNQPQH
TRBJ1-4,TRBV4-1,ASSRGGREKLF
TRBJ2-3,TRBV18,ASSLGPPEGGTDTQY
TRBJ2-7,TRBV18,ASSPQSLYGTSGGEQY
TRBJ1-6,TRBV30,AWSPGQGYDSPLH
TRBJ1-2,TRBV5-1,ASSLGGVDYGYT
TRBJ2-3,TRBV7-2,ASSSSHTSTDTQY
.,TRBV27,ASSLSGYEQY
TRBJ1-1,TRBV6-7,ASRNEAF
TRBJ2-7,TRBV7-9,ASSSPEGGEQY
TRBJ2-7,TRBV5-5,ASSLEGDSFYEQY
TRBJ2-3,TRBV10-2,ASSASTDTQY
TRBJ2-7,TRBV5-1,ASSSQQGSEQY
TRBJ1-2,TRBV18,ASSQATGFDYGYT
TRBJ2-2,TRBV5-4,ASSLGGPTNTGELF
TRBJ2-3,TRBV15,ATSTNGQGASAGGGTDTQY
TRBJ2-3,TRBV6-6,ASSRMRASGGDTQY
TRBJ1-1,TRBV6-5,ASSYEAAKMNTEAF
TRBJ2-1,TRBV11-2,ASSKNRGGNNEQF
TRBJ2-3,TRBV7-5,PGRGEGDTQY
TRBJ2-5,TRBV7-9,ASSSVQGIAATQY
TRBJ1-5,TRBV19,ASSPLDRSNQPQH
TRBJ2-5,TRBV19,ASSLAEGETQY
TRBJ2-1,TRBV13,ASSSRGGPARDEQF
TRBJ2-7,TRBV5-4,ASNLLGNEQY
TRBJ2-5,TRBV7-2,ASSPRDRRSQETQY
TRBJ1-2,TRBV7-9,ASSLGLPVGYT
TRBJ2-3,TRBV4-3,ASSQDPHTDTQY
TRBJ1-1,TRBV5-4,ASSVAPNTEAF
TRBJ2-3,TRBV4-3,ASSQDDAATDTQY
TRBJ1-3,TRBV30,AWSTPRDSWRSGNTIY
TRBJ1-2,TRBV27,ASSFYGNYGYT
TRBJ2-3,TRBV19,ASSTGRDTQY
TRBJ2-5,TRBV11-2,ASSLGSEETQY